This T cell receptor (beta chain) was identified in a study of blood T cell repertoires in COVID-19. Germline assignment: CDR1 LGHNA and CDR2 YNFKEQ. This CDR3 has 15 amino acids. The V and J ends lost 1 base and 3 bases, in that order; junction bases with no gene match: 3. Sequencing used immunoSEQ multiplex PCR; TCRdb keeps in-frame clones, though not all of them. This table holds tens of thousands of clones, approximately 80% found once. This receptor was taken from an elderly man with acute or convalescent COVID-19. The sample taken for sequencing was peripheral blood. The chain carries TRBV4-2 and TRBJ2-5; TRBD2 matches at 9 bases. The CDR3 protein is CASSQVAGGEETQYF. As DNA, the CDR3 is TGTGCCAGCAGCCAAGTCGCGGGAGGGGAAGAGACCCAGTACTTC.